The 7 T cell receptor beta chains below were found in one sample sequenced in a study of T cell repertoires in cytomegalovirus infection. TCRdb re-called the reads with MiXCR, one entry per CDR3 protein. The table includes about 770,000 distinct CDR3 sequences, under 35% detected once. No antigen has been assigned to these receptors. This sample comprised cultured CD8+ T cells from PBMCs, obtained from culture after CMV antigen stimulation. These receptors were taken from a human donor in good health (CMV status not recorded). Some clones in this sample may be carry-over from other donors' samples.

This chain connects TRBV7-8 to TRBJ2-2; no definite D call. CDR1 SGHVS and CDR2 FQNEAQ come from the germline V gene. This CDR3 is built from 16 residues. Trimming removed 1 base at V and 2 bases at J, with 11 bases between. The CDR3 DNA reads TGTGCCAGCAGCTTAGTCGGAGCCTTTAACACCGGGGAGCTGTTTTTT. It specifies CASSLVGAFNTGELFF.

This clonotype occurred a few times. The rearrangement uses TRBV5-5 and TRBJ1-4; D may be TRBD1 (5 bases). The V gene's germline CDR1 is SGHKS and CDR2 YYEKEE (reference sequence). The V and J ends lost 4 bases and 5 bases respectively, with 12 bases between them. This CDR3 has 14 residues. CDR3 region: CASSNPGENEKLFF. The CDR3 DNA is TGTGCCAGCAGCAATCCGGGGGAAAATGAAAAACTGTTTTTT.

V is TRBV5-4 and J is TRBJ2-5; 8 bases agree with TRBD1. Germline V lookup: CDR1 SGHNT, CDR2 YYREEE (reference sequence). Losses at the gene ends were 4 bases for V and 2 bases for J; bases not matched to a gene: 4. The CDR3 is made up of 14 amino acids. The CDR3 region has the DNA TGTGCCAGCAGCGTGGGACAGGCGCAAGAGACCCAGTACTTC. This sequence encodes CASSVGQAQETQYF.

This chain joins TRBV11-1 and TRBJ1-1; D is uncertain. Trimming removed 2 bases at V and 4 bases at J, with 5 bases between. CDR1 SGHAT and CDR2 FQDESV come from the germline V gene (reference sequence). The CDR3 has 12 amino acids. CDR3 nucleotides: TGTGCCAGCAGCTTACCACGCACTGAAGCTTTCTTT. This translates into CASSLPRTEAFF.

The sample holds many counts of this clonotype. J is TRBJ1-1 and V is TRBV7-6; 9 nucleotides align to TRBD1. This CDR3 contains 16 residues. V lost 6 bases and J lost 1; bases outside the gene matches: 9. CDR1 and CDR2 (germline): SGHVS, FNYEAQ. The CDR3 protein is CASRATGGAGNTEAFF. CDR3 bases: TGTGCCAGCAGGGCTACAGGGGGCGCGGGGAACACTGAAGCTTTCTTT.

This clonotype was seen many times. The chain combines TRBV7-6 with TRBJ2-1, with D unresolved. V lost 0 bases and J lost 7, with 13 bases in between. The CDR3 spans 15 residues. Germline assignment: CDR1 SGHVS and CDR2 FNYEAQ. As DNA, the CDR3 is TGTGCCAGCAGCTTAGCCTTGGGCAGGCAGAATGAGCAGTTCTTC. It codes for CASSLALGRQNEQFF.

This clonotype was found many times. The chain uses TRBV7-9 and TRBJ2-5; D is uncertain. This CDR3 contains 15 residues. The V gene lost 3 bases and the J gene lost 3 bases, with 14 bases spanning the gap. CDR1 is SEHNR and CDR2 is FQNEAQ in the germline V gene (reference sequence). The CDR3: CASSFRPTGEETQYF. DNA for the CDR3: TGTGCCAGCAGCTTCAGGCCGACTGGGGAAGAGACCCAGTACTTC.